This T cell receptor beta chain was found in a study of blood T cell repertoires in COVID-19. Study information: COVID-19 samples, acute and convalescent, were from the United States, Italy and Spain. T cells, B-cell-depleted T cells, or PBMCs provided the cDNA or gDNA that served as material.

In germline, CDR1 is KGHDR, CDR2 SFDVKD. The CDR3 sequence is 15 residues long. Trimming removed 5 bases at V and 4 bases at J, with 16 bases between. Authors' processing steps: The assay estimated nucleated cells by amplifying reference gene primers. Clones were read by immunoSEQ multiplex PCR, and TCRdb kept only the in-frame ones, dropping some. For V, J and clone size, that table is used; D and trimming come from the DNA. The sample lists over 55,000 clones, more than 85% occurring once. This receptor was identified in a man aged 55 to 70 with acute or convalescent COVID-19. The sample comprised peripheral blood. The chain carries TRBV24-1 and TRBJ1-2; TRBD1 might be the D (5 bases). CDR3: CATSAPRGESYGYTF. The CDR3 bases are TGTGCCACCAGTGCTCCTCGGGGGGAAAGCTATGGCTACACCTTC.